This section outlines one T cell receptor beta chain sequence together with its context. This clonotype was recorded a few times. Its antigen target is currently unknown. No much larger clone is present one base from it, and per-base qualities are unavailable. The receptor library was made with RT-PCR. Reads for this sample came from an Illumina HiSeq 2500. The raw public data were reprocessed by TCRdb itself: fastp quality trimming at Q25, MiXCR clonotype calling, in-frame beta chains only. Rows are combined by CDR3 protein, so each entry shows the most common genes and DNA. The sample data list fewer than 700,000 distinct CDR3 sequences, and under 15% of these were observed just once. Jointly, the top ten make up over 10% of the sample. Read against the paper, the sample's time point label means: approximately 40 days after influenza vaccine administration. The record originates from a study of response to subunit inactivated influenza vaccine (dated by TCRdb to about 2018). Study-wide context: Deep quantitative T cell receptor repertoire profiling was used in the study to track responses to a trivalent subunit inactivated influenza vaccine. The investigation overall reported the following: According to the authors, only a limited number of new T cells may be recruited by each seasonal influenza vaccination.

From its cysteine to its phenylalanine, the CDR3 spans 15 amino acids. The read is trimmed to its CDR3 DNA, 45 bases read in frame from base 1. According to the germline V gene (reference sequence), CDR1 reads SGHKS and CDR2 reads YYEKEE. Relative to germline, V is 0 bases shorter and J is 1 base shorter, with 10 bases between their ends. Sample: PBMCs from blood, taken 35 to 45 days after vaccination. The TCR originated in a man aged 50-60 years who received an inactivated influenza vaccine. Donor details come from another sample of the same person, matched by shared clones. Recombination connected TRBV5-5 to TRBJ1-1; possibly the D gene is TRBD1, per 5 matching bases. The sequence in DNA is TGTGCCAGCAGCTTGGGGGTCGGACAGAACACTGAAGCTTTCTTT. This gives the protein CASSLGVGQNTEAFF.